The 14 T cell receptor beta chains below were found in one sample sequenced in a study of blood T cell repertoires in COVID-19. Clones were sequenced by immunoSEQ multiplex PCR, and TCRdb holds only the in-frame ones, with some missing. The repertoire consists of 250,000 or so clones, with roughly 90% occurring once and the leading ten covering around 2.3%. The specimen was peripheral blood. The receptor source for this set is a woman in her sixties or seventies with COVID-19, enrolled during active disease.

The CDR3 bases are TGTGCCAGCAGCCCCGGGACTTACTCTGGAAACACCATATATTTT. It yields the protein CASSPGTYSGNTIYF. The rearrangement joins TRBV5-4 to TRBJ1-3; D might be TRBD1 (5 bases). CDR3 length: 15 amino acids. V was pared by 4 bases and J by 0 bases, with 11 bases between. Germline loops: CDR1 SGHNT, CDR2 YYREEE (reference sequence).

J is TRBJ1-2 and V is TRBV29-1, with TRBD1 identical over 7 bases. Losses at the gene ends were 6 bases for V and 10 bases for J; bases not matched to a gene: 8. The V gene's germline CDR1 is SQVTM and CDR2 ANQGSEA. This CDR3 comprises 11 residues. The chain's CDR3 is CSVDDRVYYTF. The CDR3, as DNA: TGCAGCGTGGACGACAGGGTTTACTACACCTTC. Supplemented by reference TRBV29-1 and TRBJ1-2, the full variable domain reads SAVISQKPSRDICQRGTSLTIQCQVDSQVTMMFWYRQQPGQSLTLIATANQGSEATYESGFVIDKFPISRPNLTFSTLTVSNMSPEDSSIYLCSVDDRVYYTFGSGTRLTVV.

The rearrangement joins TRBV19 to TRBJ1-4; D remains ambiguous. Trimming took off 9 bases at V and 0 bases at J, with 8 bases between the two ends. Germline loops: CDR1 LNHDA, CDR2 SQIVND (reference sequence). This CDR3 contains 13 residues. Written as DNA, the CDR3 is TGTGCCAGCCAGTTTGCAACTAATGAAAAACTGTTTTTT. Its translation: CASQFATNEKLFF. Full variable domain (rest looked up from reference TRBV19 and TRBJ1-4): DGGITQSPKYLFRKEGQNVTLSCEQNLNHDAMYWYRQDPGQGLRLIYYSQIVNDFQKGDIAEGYSVSREKKESFPLTVTSAQKNPTAFYLCASQFATNEKLFFGSGTQLSVL.

The CDR3 region is CSVEWPGTEAFF. CDR3 sequence (DNA): TGCAGCGTTGAGTGGCCAGGCACTGAAGCTTTCTTT. The chain links TRBV29-1 to TRBJ1-1; D gene uncertain. V dropped 3 bases and J dropped 4 bases, with 9 bases sitting between them. Germline lookup yields CDR1 SQVTM and CDR2 ANQGSEA. This CDR3 spans 12 amino acids. Variable domain in full (rest from reference TRBV29-1 and TRBJ1-1): SAVISQKPSRDICQRGTSLTIQCQVDSQVTMMFWYRQQPGQSLTLIATANQGSEATYESGFVIDKFPISRPNLTFSTLTVSNMSPEDSSIYLCSVEWPGTEAFFGQGTRLTVV.

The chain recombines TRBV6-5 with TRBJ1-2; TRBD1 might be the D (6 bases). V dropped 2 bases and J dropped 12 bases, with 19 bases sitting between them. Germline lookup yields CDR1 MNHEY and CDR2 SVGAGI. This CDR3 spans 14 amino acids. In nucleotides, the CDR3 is TGTGCCAGCAGTTACGACAGGACCGGGCTATTGAACACCTTC. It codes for CASSYDRTGLLNTF.

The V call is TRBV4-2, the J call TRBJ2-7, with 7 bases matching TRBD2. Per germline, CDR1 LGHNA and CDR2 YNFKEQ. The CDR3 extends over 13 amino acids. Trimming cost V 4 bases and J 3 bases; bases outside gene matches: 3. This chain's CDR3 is CASSPPGGYEQYF. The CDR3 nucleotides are TGTGCCAGCAGCCCTCCGGGGGGCTACGAGCAGTACTTC.

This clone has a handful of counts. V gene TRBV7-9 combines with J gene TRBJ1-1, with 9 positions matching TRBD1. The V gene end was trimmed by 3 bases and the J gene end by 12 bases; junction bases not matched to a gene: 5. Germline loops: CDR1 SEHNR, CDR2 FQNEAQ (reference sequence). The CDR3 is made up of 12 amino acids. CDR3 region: CASSFRDREPFF. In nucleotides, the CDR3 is TGTGCCAGCAGCTTCCGGGACAGGGAACCTTTCTTT.

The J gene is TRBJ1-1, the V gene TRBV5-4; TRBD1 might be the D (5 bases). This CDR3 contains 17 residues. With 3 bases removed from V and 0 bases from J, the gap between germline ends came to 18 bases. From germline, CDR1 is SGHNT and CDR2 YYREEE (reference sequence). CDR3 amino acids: CASSWGGGGRMNTEAFF. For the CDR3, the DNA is TGTGCCAGCAGCTGGGGTGGGGGAGGTAGGATGAACACTGAAGCTTTCTTT.

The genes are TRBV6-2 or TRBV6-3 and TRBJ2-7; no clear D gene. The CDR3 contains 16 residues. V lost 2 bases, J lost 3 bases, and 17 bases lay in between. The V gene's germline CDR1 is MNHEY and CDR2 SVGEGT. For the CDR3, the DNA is TGTGCCAGCAGTTACGCGGCGATTCAGCCAAGCTACGAGCAGTACTTC. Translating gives CASSYAAIQPSYEQYF.

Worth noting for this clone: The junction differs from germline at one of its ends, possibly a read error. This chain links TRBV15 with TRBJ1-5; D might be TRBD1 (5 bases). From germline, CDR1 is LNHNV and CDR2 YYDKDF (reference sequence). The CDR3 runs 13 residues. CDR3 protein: CATTRQRDQPQHF. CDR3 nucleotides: TGTGCCACCACCAGACAGCGTGATCAGCCCCAGCATTTT.

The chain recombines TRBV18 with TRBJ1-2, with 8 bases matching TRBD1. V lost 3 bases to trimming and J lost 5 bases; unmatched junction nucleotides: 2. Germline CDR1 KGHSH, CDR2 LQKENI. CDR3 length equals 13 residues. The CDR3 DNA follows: TGTGCCAGCTCACCGGACAGGGCTTATGGCTACACCTTC. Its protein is CASSPDRAYGYTF.

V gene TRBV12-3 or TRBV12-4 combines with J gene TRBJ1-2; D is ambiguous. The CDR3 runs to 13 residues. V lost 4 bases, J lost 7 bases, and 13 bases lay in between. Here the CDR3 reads CASSSVLGGGYTF. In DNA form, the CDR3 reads TGTGCCAGCAGTTCAGTCCTTGGAGGTGGCTACACCTTC.

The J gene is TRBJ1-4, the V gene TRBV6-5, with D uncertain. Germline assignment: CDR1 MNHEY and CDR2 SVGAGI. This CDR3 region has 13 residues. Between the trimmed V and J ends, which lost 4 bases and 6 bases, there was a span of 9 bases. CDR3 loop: CASSSTRDEKLFF. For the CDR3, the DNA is TGTGCCAGCAGTTCCACGCGGGATGAAAAACTGTTTTTT.

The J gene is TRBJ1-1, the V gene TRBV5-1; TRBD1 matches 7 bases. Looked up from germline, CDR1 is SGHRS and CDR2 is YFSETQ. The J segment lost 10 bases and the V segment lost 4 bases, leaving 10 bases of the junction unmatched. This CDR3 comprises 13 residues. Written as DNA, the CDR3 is TGCGCCAGCAGCCCTATAGGGGGCTATGGAGCTTTCTTT. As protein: CASSPIGGYGAFF.